This T cell receptor (beta chain) was recovered during a study of T cell repertoires in cytomegalovirus infection. The overall study: Epitope selection comprised recently identified HLA-C-restricted CMV epitopes and well-studied HLA-B-restricted CMV epitopes. Both CMV infection and a matching HLA type were indicated by public TCR beta signatures.

The length of the CDR3 is 14 residues. The V gene lost 7 bases and the J gene lost 0 bases, with 15 bases spanning the gap. Germline V lookup: CDR1 DFQATT, CDR2 SNEGSKA (reference sequence). Broader study findings: It was HLA-C-restricted CMV-specific TCR beta clonotypes that dominated the response ex vivo. CMV carriers with the relevant HLA were identified by cumulative public TCR beta family frequency.

Worth noting for this clonotype: The antigen is undetermined.

From the reads, TCRdb called clonotypes with MiXCR, one entry per CDR3 protein. There are more than 250,000 distinct CDR3 sequences in the sample; roughly 25% occur only once, and about an eighth lies in the top ten. The rearrangement links TRBV20-1 to TRBJ1-2, with D perhaps matching TRBD1 (5 bases). The input for sequencing was cultured PBMCs, taken from culture after CMV antigen stimulation. The receptor's source is a human donor in good health (CMV status not recorded). Some clones in this sample may be carry-over from other donors' samples. The CDR3 here is CSVGAALANYGYTF. CDR3 bases: TGCAGTGTCGGGGCGGCATTAGCTAACTATGGCTACACCTTC.